The rows below give T cell receptor beta chains drawn from one sample of a study. TCRdb re-analysed the 5' RACE reads in MiXCR, keeping a single row per CDR3 protein. Among tens of thousands of distinct CDR3 sequences listed, roughly 28% were seen once. What was sequenced was naive CD4+ T cells sorted from blood. The receptors derive from a female donor with breast cancer. Each CDR3 is given with its conserved first and last residue. D genes are given only for firm matches. Only some rows state a clone size, as once, few, many or a class for expanded clones.

j_call,d_call,clone_size,v_call,cdr3_length,cdr3_nt,cdr3_aa
TRBJ1-3,NA,NA,TRBV6-5,15,TGTGCCGGCAGTGCCGGGGATTTCTCTGGAAACACCATATGTTTT,CAGSAGDFSGNTICF
TRBJ1-6,NA,NA,TRBV20-1,17,TGCAGTGCTAGAGATTGGGGACCTAGCTCCTATAATTCACCCCTCCACTTT,CSARDWGPSSYNSPLHF
TRBJ2-2,NA,few,TRBV4-3,15,TGCGCCAGCAGCCAACTTACGGGGTCGGCCGGGGAGCTGTTTTTT,CASSQLTGSAGELFF
TRBJ2-2,TRBD2,NA,TRBV9,17,TGTGCCAGCAGCGTAGGACTAGCGGGGGGGCAAACCGGGGAGCTGTTTTTT,CASSVGLAGGQTGELFF
TRBJ2-3,TRBD1,NA,TRBV12-3/TRBV12-4,16,TGTGCCGGCAGTCCCTACCCGACAGGGGTTTCAGATACGCAGTATTTT,CAGSPYPTGVSDTQYF
TRBJ2-3,TRBD2,NA,TRBV12-3/TRBV12-4,15,TGTGCCAGCAGTTTACCTAGCGGGGTCACAGATACGCAGTATTTT,CASSLPSGVTDTQYF
TRBJ2-5,NA,few,TRBV7-9,15,TGTGCCACCTCGAACCCTAGGGGAAACCAAGAGACCCAGTACTTC,CATSNPRGNQETQYF
TRBJ1-5,TRBD1,NA,TRBV28,14,TGTGCCATACACAGGGGGTCGCGCAATCAGCCCCAGCATTTT,CAIHRGSRNQPQHF
TRBJ1-1,NA,NA,TRBV12-3/TRBV12-4,12,TGTGCCAGCAGTATTCAGGTCACTGAAGCTTTCTTT,CASSIQVTEAFF
TRBJ2-1,TRBD2,few,TRBV4-3,14,TGCGCCAGCAGCCAAGACCAGACTAGCGGGAGTAAGTTCTTC,CASSQDQTSGSKFF